This TCR beta chain was retrieved from a study of CD8 T cell repertoires and HIV-1 epitope variants. CDR1 and CDR2 from the germline V gene are SEHNR and FQNEAQ (reference sequence). The CDR3 covers 14 residues. Trimming at V came to 4 bases and at J to 6 bases, leaving 8 bases not matched to a gene. Note on this clone: Its specificity is not known.

Generated by immunoSEQ multiplex PCR, the TCRdb table keeps only in-frame clones and is missing some. This sample has some 2,800 clones, with approximately 71% found just once. The sequence was collected from a male donor with HIV. The J gene is TRBJ1-1, the V gene TRBV7-9; 7 bases line up with TRBD1. Sample: cultured CD8+ T cells derived from PBMCs. The CDR3 region has the DNA TGTGCCAGCAGCTCGGATAGGGGGCACGCTGAAGCTTTCTTT. As protein: CASSSDRGHAEAFF.